Shown below are 19 T cell receptor beta chains from a single sample sequenced in a study of early T cells in non-severe SARS-CoV-2 infection. In TCRdb, the 5' RACE reads were re-called with MiXCR into one record per CDR3 protein. The repertoire holds about 100,000 distinct CDR3 sequences, 13% seen once, with approximately 6.4% in the top ten. The sequencing input was whole blood. The receptor source for this set is an adult who was a healthcare worker with PCR-confirmed SARS-CoV-2 infection or an uninfected control (not recorded which).

The chain is built from TRBV11-2 and TRBJ1-1; 7 bases fit TRBD1. The germline CDR1 and CDR2 sequences are SGHAT and FQNNGV. J lost 5 bases, V lost 0 bases, and 6 bases had no gene match. This CDR3 spans 15 amino acids. Written as DNA, the CDR3 is TGTGCCAGCAGCTTAGAACCGGGACAGTTGACTGAAGCTTTCTTT. It specifies CASSLEPGQLTEAFF. The whole variable domain, filled in from reference TRBV11-2 and TRBJ1-1, reads EAGVAQSPRYKIIEKRQSVAFWCNPISGHATLYWYQQILGQGPKLLIQFQNNGVVDDSQLPKDRFSAERLKGVDSTLKIQPAKLEDSAVYLCASSLEPGQLTEAFFGQGTRLTVV.

The rearrangement uses TRBV30 and TRBJ2-1; D not resolved. Germline V gene data show CDR1 as GTSNPN and CDR2 as SVGIG (reference sequence). The CDR3 consists of 12 residues. V was cut by 4 bases and J by 10 bases, with 14 bases left in between. The CDR3 DNA reads TGTGCCTGGAACCCCCGAGGCGGCGAGCAGTTCTTC. It encodes CAWNPRGGEQFF.

This clonotype turned up a few times. This chain joins TRBV12-3 or TRBV12-4 and TRBJ2-5; no clear D. V was shortened by 6 bases and J by 5 bases, with 7 bases between the two germline ends. The CDR3 has 11 residues. CDR3 amino acids: CASSHMETQYF. The CDR3 nucleotides read TGTGCCAGCAGCCACATGGAGACCCAGTACTTC.

This clonotype showed up many times. V usage is TRBV2 and J usage is TRBJ2-1; no firm D call. The CDR3 sequence is 10 residues long. Germline CDR1 SNHLY, CDR2 FYNNEI. The ends were cut back, 7 bases at V and 13 bases at J, with 11 bases in the middle. CDR3 nucleotides: TGTGCCAGCAATGGGCTGAGTCAGTTCTTC. Translation: CASNGLSQFF. The whole variable domain, remainder taken from reference TRBV2 and TRBJ2-1, is EPEVTQTPSHQVTQMGQEVILRCVPISNHLYFYWYRQILGQKVEFLVSFYNNEISEKSEIFDDQFSVERPDGSNFTLKIRSTKLEDSAMYFCASNGLSQFFGPGTRLTVL.

Comment on this clonotype: The likely explanation is a read error, given a far larger clone one base away. This CDR3 reads CASSYWSGANVLTF. The CDR3 region has the DNA TGTGCCAGCAGTTACTGGTCTGGGGCCAACGTCCTGACTTTC. This chain connects TRBV6-5 to TRBJ2-6; D unresolved. This CDR3 spans 14 amino acids. Germline CDR1 is MNHEY and CDR2 is SVGAGI. V was pared by 1 base and J by 1 base, with 2 bases between.

The rearrangement links TRBV4-3 to TRBJ2-3, with 13 bases matching TRBD2. The CDR3 extends over 15 amino acids. The ends lost 0 bases at V and 8 bases at J; junction bases unmatched: 2. The germline V gene has CDR1 LGHNA and CDR2 YSLEER. The CDR3 nucleotides are TGCGCCAGCAGCCAAGAACTAGCGGGAGGGGGTACGCAGTATTTT. Translation: CASSQELAGGGTQYF.

Only a few counts were recorded for this clonotype. This sequence joins TRBV6-5 and TRBJ2-6; the D gene is possibly TRBD1 (6 bases). This CDR3 region has 19 residues. In germline, CDR1 is MNHEY, CDR2 SVGAGI. V lost 6 bases and J 0 bases, leaving 21 bases between the germline ends. CDR3 protein: CASRYRDTRPRSGANVLTF. As DNA, the CDR3 is TGTGCCAGCAGATACCGGGACACCAGACCGCGCTCTGGGGCCAACGTCCTGACTTTC.

This clonotype appeared many times. The V call is TRBV20-1, the J call TRBJ2-1; D is unclear. Trimming took 1 base from V and 9 from J, leaving 13 bases between them. CDR1 is DFQATT, CDR2 SNEGSKA, per germline (reference sequence). This CDR3 comprises 13 residues. The CDR3 sequence is CSARVPAGSEQFF. CDR3 bases: TGCAGTGCTAGAGTTCCGGCTGGGTCTGAGCAGTTCTTC.

The chain links TRBV29-1 to TRBJ2-1, with 9 nucleotides matching TRBD1. The CDR3 is 13 amino acids. V lost 4 bases, J lost 6 bases, and 4 bases stayed unmatched. The germline V gene has CDR1 SQVTM and CDR2 ANQGSEA. CDR3 coding DNA: TGCAGCGTTGGCGACAGGGGGGGCAATGAGCAGTTCTTC. Its protein product is CSVGDRGGNEQFF.

This clonotype came up many times. CDR3 in DNA: TGTGCCACCAGCCAGGGGATTACGAACACCGGGGAGCTGTTTTTT. This codes for CATSQGITNTGELFF. The chain recombines TRBV24-1 with TRBJ2-2; D is perhaps TRBD1 (6 bases). This CDR3 comprises 15 residues. The germline CDR1 and CDR2 sequences are KGHDR and SFDVKD. V was trimmed by 7 bases and J by 0 bases, leaving 11 bases between them.

This chain links TRBV10-3 with TRBJ2-3, with 11 bases lining up with TRBD1. The length of the CDR3 is 13 residues. Losses at the gene ends were 10 bases for V and 4 bases for J; bases not matched to a gene: 4. Germline V gene sequence: CDR1 ENHRY, CDR2 SYGVKD. The DNA of the CDR3 is TGTGCCACCGGGACAGGGGGTTCAGATACGCAGTATTTT. Its translation is CATGTGGSDTQYF.

The sample holds many counts of this clonotype. The J gene is TRBJ2-7, the V gene TRBV5-6, with D maybe TRBD1 (6 bases). Trimming left V 1 base short and J 4 bases short, with 12 bases between. Germline V gene data show CDR1 as SGHDT and CDR2 as YYEEEE. This CDR3 has 14 amino acids. This chain's CDR3 is CASSLKVTGYEQYF. CDR3 DNA: TGTGCCAGCAGCTTGAAAGTGACAGGTTACGAGCAGTACTTC. The variable domain in full, completed from reference TRBV5-6 and TRBJ2-7, reads DAGVTQSPTHLIKTRGQQVTLRCSPKSGHDTVSWYQQALGQGPQFIFQYYEEEERQRGNFPDRFSGHQFPNYSSELNVNALLLGDSALYLCASSLKVTGYEQYFGPGTRLTVT.

This clonotype was seen more than once but under ten times. CDR3 sequence: CASRSGSSYNEQFF. CDR3 in DNA: TGTGCCAGCCGGAGCGGAAGCTCCTACAATGAGCAGTTCTTC. The V call is TRBV12-3 or TRBV12-4, the J call TRBJ2-1; D perhaps matches TRBD2 (5 bases). The CDR3 is 14 residues long. V was shortened by 8 bases and J by 0 bases, with 11 bases between the two germline ends.

The J gene is TRBJ2-1, the V gene TRBV11-2, with 8 bases lining up with TRBD2. This CDR3 region has 16 residues. Losses at the gene ends were 3 bases for V and 7 bases for J; bases not matched to a gene: 11. In germline, CDR1 is SGHAT, CDR2 FQNNGV. CDR3 bases: TGTGCCAGCAGCTTTTTAATTACTAGCGGAGGTAATGAGCAGTTCTTC. Translating it yields CASSFLITSGGNEQFF.

This sequence joins TRBV11-2 and TRBJ2-3; 11 bases line up with TRBD2. V lost 6 bases and J lost 4; bases outside the gene matches: 9. From germline, CDR1 is SGHAT and CDR2 FQNNGV. CDR3 size: 16 residues. The CDR3 DNA follows: TGTGCCAGCAGGGAAACTAGCGGGAGTTTTCCAGATACGCAGTATTTT. It specifies CASRETSGSFPDTQYF. Based on the CDR3 plus reference TRBV11-2 and TRBJ2-3, the full variable domain is EAGVAQSPRYKIIEKRQSVAFWCNPISGHATLYWYQQILGQGPKLLIQFQNNGVVDDSQLPKDRFSAERLKGVDSTLKIQPAKLEDSAVYLCASRETSGSFPDTQYFGPGTRLTVL.

The table lists this clonotype with a few counts. V usage is TRBV7-9 and J usage is TRBJ2-3, with D tentatively TRBD1 (6 bases). V was trimmed by 5 bases and J by 4 bases, leaving 16 bases between them. CDR1 and CDR2 from the germline V gene are SEHNR and FQNEAQ (reference sequence). The CDR3 sequence is 15 residues long. In DNA, the CDR3 is TGTGCCAGCAGCCTTACAGGGCTCCGGTCAGATACGCAGTATTTT. It is translated as CASSLTGLRSDTQYF.

This clonotype has a count of ten or more. The chain employs TRBV7-9 and TRBJ1-2, with 9 bases aligning to TRBD1. The germline CDR1 and CDR2 sequences are SEHNR and FQNEAQ (reference sequence). The V gene end was trimmed by 3 bases and the J gene end by 3 bases; junction bases not matched to a gene: 5. The CDR3 contains 15 residues. CDR3 in DNA: TGTGCCAGCAGCTTCGTACAGGGGGCAGACTATGGCTACACCTTC. Translation: CASSFVQGADYGYTF.

The rearrangement uses TRBV7-3 and TRBJ2-3; D possibly corresponds to TRBD2 (6 bases). Germline V lookup: CDR1 SGHTA, CDR2 FQGTGA. The CDR3 has 14 residues. The V and J ends lost 6 bases and 7 bases respectively, with 17 bases between them. This CDR3 is CASRLTRESNTQYF. CDR3 coding DNA: TGTGCCAGCAGACTGACCCGGGAGTCGAATACGCAGTATTTT.

The rearrangement joins TRBV6-2 or TRBV6-3 to TRBJ2-7; maybe TRBD1 (5 bases). V was pared by 7 bases and J by 7 bases, with 20 bases between. The length of the CDR3 is 14 residues. The V gene's germline CDR1 is MNHEY and CDR2 SVGEGT. The chain's CDR3 is CASMSSDRVLEQYF. DNA for the CDR3: TGTGCCAGCATGTCGTCTGACAGAGTCCTTGAGCAGTACTTC.